This TCR beta chain comes out of a study of long-term antiretroviral therapy in people with HIV. Findings and limits, study-wide: Repertoires with HIV possessed tighter CDR3 length spans than those of controls.

This clone was seen a single time. The antigen remains unidentified. Germline V gives CDR1 SQVTM, CDR2 ANQGSEA. CDR3 size: 15 residues. With 5 bases removed from V and 6 bases from J, the gap between germline ends came to 20 bases. A v3.0 immunoSEQ assay was performed at survey level. Method: immunoSEQ multiplex PCR; TCRdb's copy keeps in-frame clones and lacks some. The sample records 25,000 to 35,000 clones, approximately 80% being singletons. This material consisted of unsorted PBMCs, taken 2.7 to 2.9 years after starting antiretroviral therapy. The chain couples TRBV29-1 to TRBJ1-3, with D possibly TRBD1 on 5 matching bases. The clonotype originates from a man aged 30-40 years with HIV. The CDR3 DNA reads TGCAGCGTTCTACCAGCGAGGGACCGCGAAAACACCATATATTTT. This codes for CSVLPARDRENTIYF.